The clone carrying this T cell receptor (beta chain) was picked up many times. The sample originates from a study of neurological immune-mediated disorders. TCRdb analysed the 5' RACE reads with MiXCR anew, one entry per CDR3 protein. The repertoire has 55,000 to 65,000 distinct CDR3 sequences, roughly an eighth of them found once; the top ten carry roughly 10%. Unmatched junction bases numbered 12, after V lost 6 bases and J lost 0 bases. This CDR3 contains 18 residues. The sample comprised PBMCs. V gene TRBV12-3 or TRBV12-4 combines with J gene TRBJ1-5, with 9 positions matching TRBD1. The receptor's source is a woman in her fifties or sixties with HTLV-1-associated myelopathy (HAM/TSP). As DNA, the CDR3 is TGTGCCAGCAGCCCCTTGGGACAGGGCGGGAATAGCAATCAGCCCCAGCATTTT. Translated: CASSPLGQGGNSNQPQHF.